Below, one T cell receptor beta chain is given with its context. The antigen remains undetermined. All patients relapsed after autologous stem cell transplantation, and brentuximab vedotin exposure varied. Under best response, outcomes were complete response, partial response or progressive disease. This sample is part of a study of PD-1 blockade in classical Hodgkin lymphoma. Looking at the study overall: Nivolumab dosed at 3 mg/kg went to patients intravenously every 2 weeks. Study-wide findings and caveats: A significant rise in TCR diversity was seen by C4D1 for CD4+ cells but not for CD8+ cells. The study reported lower baseline TCR diversity in newly diagnosed patients than in healthy donors.

The CDR3 loop spans 15 amino acids. Germline values: CDR1 SGHTA, CDR2 FQGNSA. V lost 3 bases, J lost 6 bases, and 14 bases lay in between. This table comes from immunoSEQ multiplex PCR, and its TCRdb copy is limited to in-frame clones, with some not included. Among about 14,000 clones listed, about 73% were seen once. This chain links TRBV7-2 with TRBJ2-2; D is possibly TRBD1 or TRBD2 (5 bases each). The clonotype originates from a human donor with classical Hodgkin lymphoma. The starting material was peripheral blood mononuclear cells (PBMCs), obtained before the second cycle of nivolumab. CDR3 sequence (DNA): TGTGCCAGCAGCTTCGTAGGACGGGGCGCCGGGGAGCTGTTTTTT. This gives the protein CASSFVGRGAGELFF.